This entry features one T cell receptor beta chain sequence. Its target is not known. V was clipped by 1 base and J by 0 bases, with 13 bases between them. The CDR3 consists of 17 residues. CDR1 is LNHNV, CDR2 YYDKDF, per germline (reference sequence). TCRdb keeps only in-frame clones here, not all; method: immunoSEQ multiplex PCR. The sample has around 100,000 clones; about 92% are singletons. The record originates from a study of T cell responses to AZD1222 COVID-19 vaccine. Study at large: Recipients boosted at about 4 weeks or about 12 weeks are pooled.

Points from the study as a whole: Variant regions that are unmutated are reportedly the target of nearly half of spike-specific TCRs. Only 5 or 6 individuals given AZD1222 were seropositive at baseline. Vaccination with two AZD1222 doses was followed by a rise in Spike-specific TCR breadth and depth.

The chain carries TRBV15 and TRBJ1-3; D is possibly TRBD1 (5 bases). This material consisted of peripheral blood, taken on day 0 of AZD1222 vaccination. This receptor was obtained from an adult in good health. The CDR3 nucleotides read TGTGCCACCAGCAGAGTTAAATTGACAGTCTCTGGAAACACCATATATTTT. Protein sequence: CATSRVKLTVSGNTIYF.